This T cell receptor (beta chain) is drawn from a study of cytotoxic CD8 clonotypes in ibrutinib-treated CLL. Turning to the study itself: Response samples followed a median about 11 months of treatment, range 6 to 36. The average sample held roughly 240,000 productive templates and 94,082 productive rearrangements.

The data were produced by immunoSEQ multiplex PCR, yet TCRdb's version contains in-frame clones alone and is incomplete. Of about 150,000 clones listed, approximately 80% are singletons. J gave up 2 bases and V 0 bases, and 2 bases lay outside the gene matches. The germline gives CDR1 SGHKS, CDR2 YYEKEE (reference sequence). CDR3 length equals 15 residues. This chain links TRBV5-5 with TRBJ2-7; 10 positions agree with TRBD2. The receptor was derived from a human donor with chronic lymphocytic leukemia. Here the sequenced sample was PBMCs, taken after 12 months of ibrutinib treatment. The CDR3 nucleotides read TGTGCCAGCAGCTTGGAGGGGACTAGCGCCTACGAGCAGTACTTC. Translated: CASSLEGTSAYEQYF.